This T cell receptor beta chain originates from a study of blood T cells in healthy people across ages. Together with a sample-barcoded 5' primer, a J-beta primer mix was included in a second PCR lasting roughly 6 to 12 cycles. One entry per CDR3 protein, called by TCRdb with MiXCR from the 5' RACE reads. The data hold around 1,900,000 distinct CDR3 sequences, with 30% to 40% observed a single time. The CDR3 sequence is 11 residues long. Germline V CDR1 and CDR2: DFQATT, SNEGSKA (reference sequence). A word on this clonotype: Its ends do not fully match the called genes, so a read error is possible.

Sample: blood. The J gene is TRBJ1-1, the V gene TRBV20-1; 7 bases are shared with TRBD1. The TCR originated in a human donor in good health. CDR3 sequence reads: CRADRVSEAFF. CDR3 nucleotides: TGCCGTGCTGACAGGGTTTCTGAAGCTTTCTTT.